This TCR beta chain is from a study of blood T cell repertoires in COVID-19. Across the study: Material from acute and convalescent COVID-19 was sourced from the United States, Italy and Spain.

In the study's own analysis: Using reference gene primer amplification, nucleated cell counts were estimated. Measured with immunoSEQ multiplex PCR; TCRdb has only the in-frame clones, and not every one. V and J calls and clone size are copied from that table; D and trimming were computed from the DNA. Found here are more than 350,000 clones, 80% to 90% of them singletons; the top ten hold 0.95% to 1.1%. Participants were aged about 18 to 100 years, lived in roughly 23 US areas, and enrolled virtually. Sequenced: PBMCs or T cells enriched from blood (not recorded which). This receptor was obtained from a young man who had recovered from COVID-19.

The CDR3 sequence: CASSQDPTERSSYEQYF. The CDR3 nucleotides are TGCGCCAGCAGCCAAGACCCGACGGAGAGGAGCTCCTACGAGCAGTACTTC. The rearrangement uses TRBV4-1 and TRBJ2-7; D not certain. V lost 0 bases and J lost 0, with 15 bases in between. Germline CDR1 and CDR2: MGHRA and YSYEKL. The CDR3 is 17 amino acids.